Each of the 17 T cell receptor beta chains below was sequenced from the same sample in a study of cytomegalovirus exposure and HLA in healthy donors. Some clones are missing from TCRdb's copy, which holds only in-frame ones; the method was immunoSEQ multiplex PCR. The table includes about 73,000 clones, 90% to 95% detected once. The sequenced sample was PBMCs. The receptors were sampled from a man in his late teens or twenties in good health and CMV-seronegative.

The chain links TRBV7-9 to TRBJ2-3, with D tentatively TRBD1 (6 bases). Germline lookup yields CDR1 SEHNR and CDR2 FQNEAQ (reference sequence). Trimming shortened V by 5 bases and J by 5 bases, and 8 bases separated the two germline ends. This CDR3 comprises 12 residues. CDR3 DNA sequence: TGTGCCAGCAGCGCACAGGGAGATACGCAGTATTTT. It is translated as CASSAQGDTQYF.

The genes are TRBV4-1 and TRBJ1-4; D not certain. V shed 2 bases and J shed 4 bases, with 14 bases lying between them. The germline V gene has CDR1 MGHRA and CDR2 YSYEKL. The CDR3 has 16 residues. In DNA form, the CDR3 reads TGCGCCAGCAGCCAACCGTCCGAAGGAGGTAATGAAAAACTGTTTTTT. The encoded protein is CASSQPSEGGNEKLFF.

The chain couples TRBV29-1 to TRBJ2-3, with TRBD2 matching over 11 bases. Germline CDR1 SQVTM, CDR2 ANQGSEA. J was trimmed by 6 bases and V by 2 bases; bases with no gene match: 4. The CDR3 extends over 14 amino acids. The CDR3 DNA is TGCAGCGTTGAACTAGCGGGGGGATATGATACGCAGTATTTT. Translating gives CSVELAGGYDTQYF.

The chain uses TRBV13 and TRBJ1-3, with 10 bases matching TRBD1. Germline V gene lookup returns CDR1 PRHDT and CDR2 FYEKMQ (reference sequence). Germline trimming cut 5 bases from V and 11 bases from J; bases unmatched to any gene: 15. This CDR3 is 16 amino acids long. CDR3: CASSPNGDRGQGPIYF. For the CDR3, the DNA is TGTGCCAGCAGCCCTAACGGCGACAGGGGGCAGGGCCCCATATATTTT.

The genes are TRBV10-3 and TRBJ1-5, with TRBD1 matching 7 bases. V was clipped by 10 bases and J by 1 base; unmatched bases: 10. CDR1 and CDR2 from the germline V gene are ENHRY and SYGVKD. The CDR3 contains 15 residues. The CDR3 region is CATEETGRSNQPQHF. The CDR3 DNA reads as TGTGCCACCGAGGAGACAGGGAGAAGCAATCAGCCCCAGCATTTT.

The chain combines TRBV7-2 with TRBJ2-5; perhaps TRBD2 as D (5 bases). Germline V lookup: CDR1 SGHTA, CDR2 FQGNSA. The CDR3 is 16 amino acids. The germline V and J ends were trimmed by 2 bases and 11 bases, with 24 bases remaining between them. In DNA, the CDR3 is TGTGCCAGCAGCTTAAAATGGACGGGGTTAAAGGTGGAGCAGTACTTC. This encodes CASSLKWTGLKVEQYF.

The CDR3: CASSAGETGFSYEQYF. The CDR3 DNA reads as TGTGCCAGCAGCGCAGGCGAGACAGGGTTTTCCTACGAGCAGTACTTC. The gene calls are TRBV9 and TRBJ2-7; 7 bases agree with TRBD1. Per the germline V gene, CDR1 is SGDLS and CDR2 is YYNGEE. There are 16 residues in the CDR3. The J segment lost 1 base and the V segment lost 3 bases, leaving 10 bases of the junction unmatched. The complete variable domain, with remaining parts taken from reference TRBV9 and TRBJ2-7, reads DSGVTQTPKHLITATGQRVTLRCSPRSGDLSVYWYQQSLDQGLQFLIQYYNGEERAKGNILERFSAQQFPDLHSELNLSSLELGDSALYFCASSAGETGFSYEQYFGPGTRLTVT.

This sequence joins TRBV5-4 and TRBJ2-7, with 7 bases that match TRBD1. From germline, CDR1 is SGHNT and CDR2 YYREEE (reference sequence). V lost 0 bases to trimming and J lost 2 bases; unmatched junction nucleotides: 2. The CDR3 has 14 residues. The CDR3: CASSLGQGPYEQYF. CDR3 DNA: TGTGCCAGCAGCTTGGGACAGGGCCCCTACGAGCAGTACTTC. Together with reference TRBV5-4 and TRBJ2-7, the CDR3 gives the full variable domain: ETGVTQSPTHLIKTRGQQVTLRCSSQSGHNTVSWYQQALGQGPQFIFQYYREEENGRGNFPPRFSGLQFPNYSSELNVNALELDDSALYLCASSLGQGPYEQYFGPGTRLTVT.

The rearrangement uses TRBV28 and TRBJ2-7; 7 nucleotides line up with TRBD1. J was trimmed by 1 base and V by 7 bases; bases with no gene match: 16. In germline, CDR1 is MDHEN, CDR2 SYDVKM. The length of the CDR3 is 17 residues. CDR3 sequence (DNA): TGTGCCAGCAACGTGGGGCAGGGGGTTCCCAATTCCTACGAGCAGTACTTC. Its translation: CASNVGQGVPNSYEQYF.

The chain uses TRBV7-9 and TRBJ1-4; the D gene is possibly TRBD1 (5 bases). From germline, CDR1 is SEHNR and CDR2 FQNEAQ (reference sequence). The CDR3 length is 14 residues. Trimming left V 1 base short and J 6 bases short, with 9 bases between. The CDR3 reads CASSLGTRDEKLFF. The CDR3 DNA is TGTGCCAGCAGCTTAGGGACACGAGATGAAAAACTGTTTTTT.

This clone was detected a few times. This chain links TRBV30 with TRBJ1-5; D unresolved. The germline V and J ends were trimmed by 3 bases and 3 bases, with 12 bases remaining between them. In germline, CDR1 is GTSNPN, CDR2 SVGIG (reference sequence). The length of the CDR3 is 14 residues. The CDR3 region is CAWRRTPNNQPQHF. For the CDR3, the DNA is TGTGCCTGGAGGCGGACTCCAAACAATCAGCCCCAGCATTTT.

The chain joins TRBV7-9 to TRBJ1-1; no firm D call. The V end lost 3 bases, the J end lost 8 bases, and 10 bases lay between the germline ends. Germline V gene sequence: CDR1 SEHNR, CDR2 FQNEAQ (reference sequence). The CDR3 has 12 amino acids. The CDR3 here is CASSFGEAEAFF. The CDR3 DNA follows: TGTGCCAGCAGCTTTGGGGAGGCCGAAGCTTTCTTT.

The rearrangement links TRBV18 to TRBJ2-3; no definite D call. V lost 1 base and J lost 2, with 10 bases in between. There are 15 residues in the CDR3. In germline, CDR1 is KGHSH, CDR2 LQKENI. CDR3 DNA: TGTGCCAGCTCACCACGGCCAGACAACACAGATACGCAGTATTTT. Protein sequence: CASSPRPDNTDTQYF. Full variable domain (rest looked up from reference TRBV18 and TRBJ2-3): NAGVMQNPRHLVRRRGQEARLRCSPMKGHSHVYWYRQLPEEGLKFMVYLQKENIIDESGMPKERFSAEFPKEGPSILRIQQVVRGDSAAYFCASSPRPDNTDTQYFGPGTRLTVL.

This rearrangement joins TRBV28 to TRBJ1-2; TRBD1 might be the D (5 bases). Germline CDR1 reads MDHEN; CDR2 reads SYDVKM. The CDR3 sequence is 13 residues long. V was pared by 4 bases and J by 4 bases, with 10 bases between. CDR3 nucleotide sequence: TGTGCCAGCAGTTCGCAGGGCAGCTATGGCTACACCTTC. This sequence encodes CASSSQGSYGYTF.

This clone was found once. CDR3 residues: CASSLSGGEFVAQHF. For the CDR3, the DNA is TGTGCCAGCTCACTTTCTGGGGGCGAGTTCGTGGCCCAGCATTTT. V usage is TRBV18 and J usage is TRBJ1-5; D is possibly TRBD1 (6 bases). The CDR3 contains 15 residues. V gave up 4 bases and J gave up 11 bases, with 21 bases separating them. The germline gives CDR1 KGHSH, CDR2 LQKENI.

The V call is TRBV18, the J call TRBJ2-1, with D tentatively TRBD1 (5 bases). The length of the CDR3 is 14 residues. Germline lookup yields CDR1 KGHSH and CDR2 LQKENI. V shed 3 bases and J shed 5 bases, with 11 bases lying between them. The CDR3 region has the DNA TGTGCCAGCTCACCGAAACAGGCAAACAATGAGCAGTTCTTC. This translates into CASSPKQANNEQFF.

The V gene is TRBV25-1, the J gene TRBJ1-1, with D tentatively TRBD1 (5 bases). Germline CDR1 is MGHDK and CDR2 is SYGVNS. V was trimmed by 6 bases and J by 4 bases, leaving 18 bases between them. This CDR3 comprises 15 residues. CDR3 sequence reads: CASSLRGLSPTEAFF. The CDR3 DNA reads TGTGCCAGCAGCCTGCGGGGACTTTCACCCACTGAAGCTTTCTTT.